Sequencing of this T cell receptor (beta chain) was carried out in a study of blood T cells in healthy people across ages. Study-level background: Capture via template switching afforded approximately one barcoded beta molecule per two T cells.

Alongside a J-beta primer mix, a sample-barcoded 5' primer served in a second PCR lasting roughly 6 to 11 cycles. MiXCR was run by TCRdb on the 5' RACE reads, yielding one entry per CDR3 protein. The sample gives about 290,000 distinct CDR3 sequences, roughly 29% of which show up once; 29% is in the top ten. This clonotype was counted between two and nine times. Germline assignment: CDR1 SGHTA and CDR2 FQGNSA. V was clipped by 1 base and J by 1 base, with 7 bases between them. The length of the CDR3 is 15 residues. Peripheral blood, 9.5 to 10 milliliters per donor, was collected. Extraction yielded at least 6 micrograms of total RNA per sample.

The sequenced material came from blood. This chain joins TRBV7-2 and TRBJ2-2; TRBD1 might be the D (5 bases). The sequence was collected from a woman in her 70s in good health. In DNA form, the CDR3 reads TGTGCCAGCAGCTTAGGACAGCTGAACACCGGGGAGCTGTTTTTT. Amino acids: CASSLGQLNTGELFF.